This T cell receptor beta chain is from a study of blood T cell repertoires in COVID-19. In the study overall: Spain, Italy and the United States supplied samples that represented acute and convalescent COVID-19.

Per the study methods: Researchers report that nucleated cell counts were estimated from reference gene primer amplification. Sequencing was performed with immunoSEQ multiplex PCR; in TCRdb, only in-frame clones are kept and a portion is missing. D and trimming come from the DNA, and the V and J calls and clone size come from that table. The table has over 400,000 clones, roughly 91% seen once; the top ten hold under 8.5%. V trimming: 6 bases; J trimming: 3 bases; junction bases outside the gene matches: 3. In germline, CDR1 is MNHEY, CDR2 SVGAGI. This CDR3 comprises 13 residues. The Seattle site enrolled patients during active infection and followed them longitudinally.

The receptor was derived from a woman aged 45 to 65 with COVID-19, enrolled during active disease. Sequencing was carried out using peripheral blood. The V gene is TRBV6-5, the J gene TRBJ1-2, with 8 nucleotides matching TRBD1. CDR3 coding DNA: TGTGCCAGCAGAGAGACAGGGGACTATGGCTACACCTTC. Encoded protein: CASRETGDYGYTF.